This TCR beta chain was retrieved from a study of response to subunit inactivated influenza vaccine. V lost 0 bases, J lost 2 bases, and 8 bases lay in between. Germline V gene sequence: CDR1 SGHRS, CDR2 YFSETQ. This CDR3 region has 14 residues. TCRdb reprocessed the RT-PCR reads via MiXCR and lists one record per CDR3 protein. The top ten clones hold roughly 3.1% of a sample with about 500,000 distinct CDR3 sequences, 15% to 20% of them seen once. This TCR was sampled from a man between 50 and 69 years old who received an inactivated influenza vaccine. This chain joins TRBV5-1 and TRBJ1-1, with no clear D. The source material was CD4+ T cells sorted from PBMCs, sampled roughly 24 months after vaccination. CDR3: CASSLADINTEAFF. In nucleotides, the CDR3 is TGCGCCAGCAGCTTGGCCGACATTAACACTGAAGCTTTCTTT.